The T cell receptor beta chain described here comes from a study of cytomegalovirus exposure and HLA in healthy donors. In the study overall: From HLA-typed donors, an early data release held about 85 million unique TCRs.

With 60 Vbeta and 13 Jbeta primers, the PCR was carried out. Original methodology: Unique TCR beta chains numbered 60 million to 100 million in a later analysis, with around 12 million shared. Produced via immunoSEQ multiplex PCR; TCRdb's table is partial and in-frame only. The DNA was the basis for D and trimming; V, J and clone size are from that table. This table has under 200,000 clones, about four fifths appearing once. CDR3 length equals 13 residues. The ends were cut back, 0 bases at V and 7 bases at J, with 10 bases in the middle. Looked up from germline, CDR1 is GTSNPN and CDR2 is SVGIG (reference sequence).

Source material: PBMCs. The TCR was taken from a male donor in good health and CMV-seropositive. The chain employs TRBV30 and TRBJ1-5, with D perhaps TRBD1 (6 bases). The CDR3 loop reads CAWSVQGGQPQHF. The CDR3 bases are TGTGCCTGGAGTGTACAGGGTGGGCAGCCCCAGCATTTT. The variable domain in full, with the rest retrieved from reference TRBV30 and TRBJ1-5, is SQTIHQWPATLVQPVGSPLSLECTVEGTSNPNLYWYRQAAGRGLQLLFYSVGIGQISSEVPQNLSASRPQDRQFILSSKKLLLSDSGFYLCAWSVQGGQPQHFGDGTRLSIL.